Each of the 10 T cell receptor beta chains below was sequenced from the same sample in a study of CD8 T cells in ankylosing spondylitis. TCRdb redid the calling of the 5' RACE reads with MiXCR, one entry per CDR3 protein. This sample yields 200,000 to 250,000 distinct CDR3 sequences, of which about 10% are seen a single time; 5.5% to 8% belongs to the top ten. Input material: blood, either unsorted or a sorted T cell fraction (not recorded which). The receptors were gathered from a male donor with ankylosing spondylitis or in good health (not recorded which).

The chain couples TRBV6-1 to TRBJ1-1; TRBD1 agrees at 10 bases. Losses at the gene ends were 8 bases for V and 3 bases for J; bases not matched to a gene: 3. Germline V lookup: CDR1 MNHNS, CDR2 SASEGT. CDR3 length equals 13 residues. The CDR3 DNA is TGTGCCAGCGGACAGGGGGTAGACACTGAAGCTTTCTTT. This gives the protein CASGQGVDTEAFF.

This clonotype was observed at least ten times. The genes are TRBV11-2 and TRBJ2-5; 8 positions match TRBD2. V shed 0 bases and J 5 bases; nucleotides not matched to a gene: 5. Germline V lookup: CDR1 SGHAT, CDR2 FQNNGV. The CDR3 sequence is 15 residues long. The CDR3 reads CASSLDPGGVETQYF. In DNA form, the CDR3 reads TGTGCCAGCAGCTTAGATCCCGGGGGGGTGGAGACCCAGTACTTC.

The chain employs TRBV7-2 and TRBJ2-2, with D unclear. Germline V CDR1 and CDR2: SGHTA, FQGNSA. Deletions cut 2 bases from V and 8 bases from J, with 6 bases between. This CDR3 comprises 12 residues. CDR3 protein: CASSLMKGELFF. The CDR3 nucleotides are TGTGCCAGCAGCTTAATGAAGGGGGAGCTGTTTTTT.

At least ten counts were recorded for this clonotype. The CDR3, as DNA: TGTGCCAGCAGTTACGCGGGAACAGAAGCTTTCTTT. This codes for CASSYAGTEAFF. V gene TRBV6-5 combines with J gene TRBJ1-1; unclear D gene. V shed 2 bases and J shed 8 bases, with 9 bases lying between them. The CDR3 runs 12 residues. Germline CDR1 is MNHEY and CDR2 is SVGAGI.

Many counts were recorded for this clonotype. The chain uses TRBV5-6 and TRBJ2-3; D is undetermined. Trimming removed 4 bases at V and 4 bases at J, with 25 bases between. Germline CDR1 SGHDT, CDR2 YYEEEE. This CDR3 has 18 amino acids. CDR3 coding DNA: TGTGCCAGCAGCCAATACGGGCCTTTTCACCCTGGCGCAGATACGCAGTATTTT. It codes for CASSQYGPFHPGADTQYF.

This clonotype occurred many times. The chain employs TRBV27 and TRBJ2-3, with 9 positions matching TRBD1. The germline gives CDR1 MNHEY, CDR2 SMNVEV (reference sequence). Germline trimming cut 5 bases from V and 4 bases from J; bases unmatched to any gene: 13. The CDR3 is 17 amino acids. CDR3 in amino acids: CASSRLRDRAFSDTQYF. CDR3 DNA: TGTGCCAGCAGTCGCCTCCGGGACAGGGCATTCTCAGATACGCAGTATTTT.

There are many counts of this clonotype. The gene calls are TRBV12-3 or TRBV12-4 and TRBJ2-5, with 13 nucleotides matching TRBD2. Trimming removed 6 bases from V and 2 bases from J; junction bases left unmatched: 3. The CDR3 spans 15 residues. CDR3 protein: CASRLAGGKQETQYF. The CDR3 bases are TGTGCCAGCAGACTAGCGGGAGGGAAACAAGAGACCCAGTACTTC.

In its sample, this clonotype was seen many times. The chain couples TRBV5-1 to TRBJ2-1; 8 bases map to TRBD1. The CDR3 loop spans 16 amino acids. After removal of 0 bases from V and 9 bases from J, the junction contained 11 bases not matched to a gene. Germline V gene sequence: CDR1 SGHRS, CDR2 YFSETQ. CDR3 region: CASSLGPGGVGGEQFF. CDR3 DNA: TGCGCCAGCAGCTTGGGACCAGGGGGCGTTGGAGGTGAGCAGTTCTTC.

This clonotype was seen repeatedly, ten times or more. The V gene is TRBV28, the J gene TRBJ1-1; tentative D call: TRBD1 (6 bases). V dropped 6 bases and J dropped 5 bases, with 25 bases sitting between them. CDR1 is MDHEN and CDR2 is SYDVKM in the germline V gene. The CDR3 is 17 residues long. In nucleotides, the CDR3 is TGTGCCAGCAGGCCTCTCGGGACACCAATAGGGATGACTGAAGCTTTCTTT. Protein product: CASRPLGTPIGMTEAFF.

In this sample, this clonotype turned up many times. The CDR3 region has the DNA TGCGCCAGCAGCGGGGGACGGATTTCAGGCACAGATACGCAGTATTTT. Translating it yields CASSGGRISGTDTQYF. The V call is TRBV5-1, the J call TRBJ2-3; either TRBD1 or TRBD2 may supply D (5 bases each). Germline V gene data show CDR1 as SGHRS and CDR2 as YFSETQ. V was trimmed by 4 bases and J by 1 base, leaving 16 bases between them. The CDR3 length is 16 residues.